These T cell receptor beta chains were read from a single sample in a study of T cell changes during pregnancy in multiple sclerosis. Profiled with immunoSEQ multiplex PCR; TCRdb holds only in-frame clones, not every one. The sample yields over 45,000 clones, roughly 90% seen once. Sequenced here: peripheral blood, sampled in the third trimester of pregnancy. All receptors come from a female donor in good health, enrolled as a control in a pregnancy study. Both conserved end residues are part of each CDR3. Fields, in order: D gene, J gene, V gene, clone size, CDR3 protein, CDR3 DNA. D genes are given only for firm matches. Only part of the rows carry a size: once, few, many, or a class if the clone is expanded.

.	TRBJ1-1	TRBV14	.	CASSQDWWQGGTEAFF	TGTGCCAGCAGCCAAGATTGGTGGCAGGGAGGCACTGAAGCTTTCTTT
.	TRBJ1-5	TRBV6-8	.	CASSYGQGRWSNQPQHF	TGTGCCAGCAGTTACGGTCAGGGGCGTTGGAGCAATCAGCCCCAGCATTTT
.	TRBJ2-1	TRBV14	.	CASSQVRGHYNEQFF	TGTGCCAGCAGCCAAGTGCGGGGGCACTACAATGAGCAGTTCTTC
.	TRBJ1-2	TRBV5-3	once	CARSLASDRFKVRESGYGYTF	TGTGCCAGAAGCTTGGCCTCCGACAGGTTTAAGGTGAGGGAGTCGGGCTATGGCTACACCTTC
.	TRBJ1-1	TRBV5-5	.	CASSLGELNTEAFF	TGTGCCAGCAGCTTGGGGGAGTTGAACACTGAAGCTTTCTTT
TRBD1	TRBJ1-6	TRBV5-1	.	CASSLDDRGQSNSYNSPLHF	TGCGCCAGCAGCTTGGATGACAGGGGGCAATCTAACTCCTATAATTCACCCCTCCACTTT
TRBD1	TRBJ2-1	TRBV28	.	CASIEGTGYNEQFF	TGTGCCAGCATTGAGGGGACAGGGTACAATGAGCAGTTCTTC
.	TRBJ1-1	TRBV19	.	CASSIGYRVNTEAFF	TGTGCCAGTAGTATAGGGTACAGGGTGAACACTGAAGCTTTCTTT
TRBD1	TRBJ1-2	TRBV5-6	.	CASSLGQGVYGYTF	TGTGCCAGCAGCTTGGGACAGGGAGTTTATGGCTACACCTTC
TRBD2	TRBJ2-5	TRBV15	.	CATSRASGSQETQYF	TGTGCCACCAGCAGAGCTAGCGGCTCCCAAGAGACCCAGTACTTC
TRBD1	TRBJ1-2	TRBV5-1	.	CASSPLGQGDTF	TGCGCCAGCAGCCCCCTGGGACAGGGGGACACCTTC
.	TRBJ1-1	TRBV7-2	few	CASSHETRNTEAFF	TGTGCCAGCAGCCACGAGACAAGGAACACTGAAGCTTTCTTT
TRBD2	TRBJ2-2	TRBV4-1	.	CASSQDEASGGAELFF	TGCGCCAGCAGCCAAGATGAGGCTAGCGGGGGGGCCGAGCTGTTTTTT
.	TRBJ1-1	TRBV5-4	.	CASSLDGGWNTEAFF	TGTGCCAGCAGCTTGGATGGGGGCTGGAACACTGAAGCTTTCTTT
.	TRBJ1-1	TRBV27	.	CASSSRVGDTEAFF	TGTGCCAGCAGTTCCCGGGTAGGGGACACTGAAGCTTTCTTT
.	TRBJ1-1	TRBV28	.	CASIASEAFF	TGTGCCAGCATCGCGTCTGAAGCTTTCTTT
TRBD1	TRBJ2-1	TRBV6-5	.	CASSYDRDLNEQFF	TGTGCCAGCAGTTACGACAGGGATCTCAATGAGCAGTTCTTC